The 9 T cell receptor beta chains presented below share a single source sample, sequenced in a study of CD8+ T cells in alopecia areata. RNA was extracted and reverse transcribed into cDNA as the sequencing template. Some clones are missing from TCRdb's copy, which holds only in-frame ones; the method was immunoSEQ multiplex PCR. Listed here are more than 250,000 clones without any singletons, the top ten holding 1.2%. Researchers sorted pooled cutaneous lymph node cells on the basis of CD4, CD8alpha, NKG2D, NKG2ACE and other markers. The specimen was CD4+ T cells sorted from a lymph node. The source is a C3H/HeJ mouse with alopecia areata. MHC haplotype of the mouse line: H2-k.

This clone was recorded at least ten times. Gene names and germline match the mouse. The read halts 4 residues ahead of the CDR3 end, with the missing end drawn from the germline J gene. The genes are TRBV5 and TRBJ2-3, with D tentatively TRBD1 (5 bases). With 3 bases removed from V and 0 bases from J, the gap between germline ends came to 7 bases. This CDR3 is built from 14 residues. Germline V lookup: CDR1 LGHNA, CDR2 YNLKQL (reference sequence). CDR3 DNA (partial): TGTGCCAGCAGCCAGACAGCTAGTGCAGAA. Translated: CASSQTASAE. The entire CDR3 protein is CASSQTASAETLYF.

This clone was seen a few times. Gene names are the mouse ones. The read terminates 4 residues before the CDR3 end, so the remaining end is supplied by the germline J gene. The rearrangement joins TRBV29 to TRBJ1-2; weak D call: TRBD1 (6 bases). The CDR3 runs 13 residues. Trimming shortened V by 6 bases and J by 1 base, and 9 bases separated the two germline ends. Germline values: CDR1 MSHET, CDR2 SYDVDS. The CDR3 is CASSPGVNSDYTF. The CDR3 bases that were read are TGTGCTAGCAGCCCAGGGGTAAACTCC.

This clone appeared a few times. Genes and germline come from the mouse. The DNA ends 4 residues before the CDR3 does, and the rest of the CDR3 is filled in from the germline J gene. The chain combines TRBV12-1 with TRBJ1-2, with a possible D match to TRBD1 (5 bases). Trimming took 4 bases from V and 1 from J, leaving 12 bases between them. Per the germline V gene, CDR1 is SGHSN and CDR2 is HYEKVE. CDR3 length equals 14 residues. The CDR3 reads CASSLPTVNSDYTF. The CDR3 DNA, read in part, is TGTGCCAGCTCACTTCCGACAGTAAACTCC. The full variable domain, in which reference TRBV12-1 and TRBJ1-2 provide the parts outside the CDR3, is DSGVVQSPRHIIKEKGGRSVLTCIPISGHSNVVWYQQTLGKELKFLIQHYEKVERDKGFLPSRFSVQQFDDYHSEMNMSALELEDSAMYFCASSLPTVNSDYTFGSGTRLLVI.

This clone was detected only a few times. Gene names are the mouse ones. The read ends 4 residues early relative to the CDR3; the germline J gene fills the gap. The V gene is TRBV5, the J gene TRBJ2-1; possibly TRBD1 for D (6 bases). V lost 0 bases, J lost 3 bases, and 9 bases lay in between. The germline gives CDR1 LGHNA, CDR2 YNLKQL (reference sequence). There are 15 residues in the CDR3. CDR3 amino acids: CASSQEGDIYAEQFF. The part of the CDR3 DNA that was read is TGTGCCAGCAGCCAAGAGGGGGACATCTATGCT.

Details on this clone: Gene names and germline refer to mouse. Sequencing ends 4 residues short of the CDR3 end; the germline J gene provides the rest. V is TRBV13-3 and J is TRBJ1-2; 9 nucleotides match TRBD1. The V gene end was trimmed by 3 bases and the J gene end by 3 bases; junction bases not matched to a gene: 9. The CDR3 length is 16 residues. CDR1 and CDR2 (germline): NNHDY, SYVADS. Incomplete CDR3 DNA: TGTGCCAGCAGTGCCCGTACAGGGGGCAAGGACTCC. Amino acid sequence: CASSARTGGKDS. The full CDR3 protein is CASSARTGGKDSDYTF.

Concerning this clone: The listed genes are named as in mouse. The read comes to an end 4 residues before the CDR3 does, leaving the germline J gene to fill in the end. J is TRBJ2-3 and V is TRBV5; D not certain. Per the germline V gene, CDR1 is LGHNA and CDR2 is YNLKQL (reference sequence). The V end lost 0 bases, the J end lost 2 bases, and 6 bases lay between the germline ends. The CDR3 has 14 residues. The CDR3 spells CASSQERVAETLYF. The sequenced part of the CDR3 DNA is TGTGCCAGCAGCCAAGAAAGGGTTGCAGAA.

Concerning this clone: Mouse names are used for the genes. The read terminates 4 residues ahead of where the CDR3 ends, so the germline J gene completes it. The chain employs TRBV17 and TRBJ2-4; 7 positions match TRBD1. The germline V gene encodes CDR1 MNHDT and CDR2 YYDKIL. Trimming removed 6 bases from V and 3 bases from J; junction bases left unmatched: 6. The CDR3 has 14 residues. The CDR3 loop reads CASRRQGLQNTLYF. The sequenced part of the CDR3 DNA is TGTGCTAGCAGGAGACAGGGCCTCCAAAAC.

As for this clone: Gene and germline names: mouse. The CDR3 is cut off 4 residues early in the read; its end comes from the germline J gene. Other DNA sequences in this sample translate to the same CDR3. The chain uses TRBV19 and TRBJ2-7, with 8 bases matching TRBD2. This CDR3 is built from 14 residues. Germline-derived CDR1 and CDR2 are FNHDT and SITEND (reference sequence). The CDR3 spells CASSPTGGGYEQYF. CDR3 DNA (partial): TGTGCCAGCAGTCCAACTGGGGGAGGGTAT. Full variable domain (missing parts from reference TRBV19 and TRBJ2-7): GGIITQTPKFLIGQEGQKLTLKCQQNFNHDTMYWYRQDSGKGLRLIYYSITENDLQKGDLSEGYDASREKKSSFSLTVTSAQKNEMAVFLCASSPTGGGYEQYFGPGTRLTVL.

This clone has only a few counts. The germline and genes are mouse ones. Read sequence stops 4 residues before the CDR3 end, and the germline J gene provides the missing end. The same CDR3 can be traced to other DNA sequences in this sample. The chain recombines TRBV5 with TRBJ2-1; D not resolved. The CDR3 is made up of 13 amino acids. The germline V gene encodes CDR1 LGHNA and CDR2 YNLKQL (reference sequence). Trimming stripped 3 bases from V and 2 bases from J, with 5 bases between. The CDR3 bases that were read are TGTGCCAGCAGCCAGGGAGACTATGCT. Its protein product is CASSQGDYA. In full, the CDR3 reads CASSQGDYAEQFF.